A selection of T cell receptor beta chains follows, all from one sample in a study of cytomegalovirus exposure and HLA in healthy donors. The protocol was immunoSEQ multiplex PCR, while the TCRdb copy is restricted to in-frame clones and leaves out a portion. The sample has tens of thousands of clones, around 82% seen once. The sample consisted of PBMCs. These TCRs come from a female donor in good health and CMV-seronegative. Each CDR3 is given with its conserved first and last residue. D genes are given only for firm matches. Only some rows state a clone size, as once, few, many or a class for expanded clones.

>17|TRBJ2-1|TRBV5-1|once|TRBD2
TGCGCCAGCACCCGAACTAGCGGGGGGGCCTACTACAATGAGCAGTTCTTC
CASTRTSGGAYYNEQFF
>21|TRBJ2-3|TRBV4-1|NA|NA
TGCGCCAGCAGCCGGATCCTTAGCGGCACCACCGTGAGTACAAGAACAGATACGCAGTATTTT
CASSRILSGTTVSTRTDTQYF
>15|TRBJ1-6|TRBV28|few|NA
TGTGCCAGCAGTTTCAGGGGACCCTATAATTCACCCCTCCACTTT
CASSFRGPYNSPLHF
>15|TRBJ2-1|TRBV7-9|NA|TRBD1
TGTGCCAGCAGCTCCGGGACAGGGGGCTTCAATGAGCAGTTCTTC
CASSSGTGGFNEQFF
>15|TRBJ2-2|TRBV6-5|few|TRBD1
TGTGCCAGCAGATCACAGGGGCTCACCACCGGGGAGCTGTTTTTT
CASRSQGLTTGELFF
>12|TRBJ2-7|TRBV30|NA|TRBD1
TGTGCCTGGGTTCTGGGACAGTACGAGCAGTACTTC
CAWVLGQYEQYF
>19|TRBJ2-5|TRBV5-5|NA|NA
TGTGCCAGCAGCTTGGAAACGGGGCTAGCGCTATGGTACCAAGAGACCCAGTACTTC
CASSLETGLALWYQETQYF
>14|TRBJ1-1|TRBV7-9|NA|NA
TGTGCCAGTACCGCAGGGCAGATGAACACTGAAGCTTTCTTT
CASTAGQMNTEAFF
>14|TRBJ1-1|TRBV30|NA|NA
TGTGCCTGGAGTGTACGGGCAGGGAACACTGAAGCTTTCTTC
CAWSVRAGNTEAFF
>13|TRBJ1-1|TRBV29-1|few|TRBD1
TGCAGCGCCCAGGGACAGGGGAACACTGAAGCTTTCTTT
CSAQGQGNTEAFF
>13|TRBJ2-5|TRBV19|NA|NA
TGTGCCAGTAGTACAGGGTATTCAGAGACCCAGTACTTC
CASSTGYSETQYF
>17|TRBJ2-1|TRBV25-1|NA|TRBD2
TGTGCCAGCAGTGACCTAGCGGGCCCGAGCTCCTACAATGAGCAGTTCTTC
CASSDLAGPSSYNEQFF
>12|TRBJ2-7|TRBV2|once|NA
TGTGCCAGCAGTACCCAGGGGATCGAGCAGTACTTC
CASSTQGIEQYF
>13|TRBJ1-1|TRBV19|NA|NA
TGTGCCAGTAGGATTACAGGGTACACTGAAGCTTTCTTT
CASRITGYTEAFF
>14|TRBJ1-4|TRBV27|NA|NA
TGTGCCAGCAGACCAAGGGGCAGTTTTGAAAAACTGTTTTTT
CASRPRGSFEKLFF
>15|TRBJ2-2|TRBV2|NA|TRBD1
TGTGCCAGCAGTTACAGGGGGCCGAACACCGGGGAGCTGTTTTTT
CASSYRGPNTGELFF
>15|TRBJ2-1|TRBV9|NA|TRBD2
TGTGCCAGCAGCGTAGAAGAGCGGGGTAGCGGTGAGCAGTTCTTC
CASSVEERGSGEQFF
>15|TRBJ2-1|TRBV18|NA|NA
TGTGCCAGCTCACCGGCCAGGGGCGGGTACAATGAGCAGTTCTTC
CASSPARGGYNEQFF
>12|TRBJ2-3|TRBV29-1|NA|TRBD2
TGCAGCGTTACTAGCGTCGCAGATACGCAGTATTTT
CSVTSVADTQYF
>14|TRBJ1-2|TRBV27|few|NA
TGTGCCAGCAGTTTGTACAGAGGGAACTATGGCTACACCTTC
CASSLYRGNYGYTF
>16|TRBJ2-7|TRBV27|NA|TRBD1
TGTGCCAGCAGTTTACGCCACGACAGGGGCCCCTACGAGCAGTACTTC
CASSLRHDRGPYEQYF
>14|TRBJ2-5|TRBV6-1|NA|NA
TGTGCCAGCAGATTAACAGGGATAGAAGAGACCCAGTACTTC
CASRLTGIEETQYF
>15|TRBJ1-2|TRBV7-8|NA|NA
TGTGCCAGCAGCGCGCGGACAGCTCCGGGTGATGGTTACACCTTC
CASSARTAPGDGYTF
>16|TRBJ1-4|TRBV11-2|NA|NA
TGTGCCAGCAGCTTAGCTTCAGGCCGCTTGAACGAAAAACTGTTTTTT
CASSLASGRLNEKLFF
>20|TRBJ2-1|TRBV4-3|NA|TRBD2
TGCGCCAGCAGCCAAGATCGTATAGCTGGACTAGCGGGGGGGGTGAATGAGCAGTTCTTC
CASSQDRIAGLAGGVNEQFF
>14|TRBJ2-1|TRBV2|NA|TRBD1
TGTGCCAGCAGTCGAGGTACAGGGGGTAATGAGCAGTTCTTC
CASSRGTGGNEQFF
>14|TRBJ2-5|TRBV5-1|NA|NA
TGCGCCAGCAGCTTGGCAGGGAACCAAGAGACCCAGTACTTC
CASSLAGNQETQYF
>11|TRBJ1-2|TRBV6-6|NA|NA
TGTGCCAGCAGTCAAGAGTATGGCTACACCTTC
CASSQEYGYTF
>15|TRBJ1-1|TRBV6-5|NA|NA
TGTGCCAGCCTCGCCTTGGGGCAGAAGAACACTGAAGCTTTCTTT
CASLALGQKNTEAFF
>15|TRBJ2-1|TRBV5-1|NA|TRBD2
TGCGCCAGCAGCTTGGCGGGGGGGGTATTATATGAGCAGTTCTTC
CASSLAGGVLYEQFF
>14|TRBJ1-2|TRBV7-2|NA|NA
TGTGCCAGCAGCCCGCCCGGGGTTGTCTATGGCTACACCTTC
CASSPPGVVYGYTF
>17|TRBJ2-3|TRBV7-2|NA|TRBD2
TGTGCCAGCAGCTTGAAGGGAATAGCGGGGGGCACAGATACGCAGTATTTT
CASSLKGIAGGTDTQYF
>15|TRBJ1-5|TRBV27|few|NA
TGTGCCAGCAGTCCAAGTCAAGGTATCGGGCAGCCCCAGCATTTT
CASSPSQGIGQPQHF
>12|TRBJ1-2|TRBV5-1|NA|TRBD1
TGCGCCAGCAGCTTGGACAGGGGACGCTACACCTTC
CASSLDRGRYTF
>16|TRBJ1-4|TRBV5-5|NA|NA
TGTGCCAGCAGCGACACCCGGGGGACCGGTAATGAAAAACTGTTTTTT
CASSDTRGTGNEKLFF
>14|TRBJ1-1|TRBV2|NA|NA
TGTGCCAGCAGTGAACGGCTAGCGAACACTGAAGCTTTCTTT
CASSERLANTEAFF